Below, 3 T cell receptor beta chains from the same sample are listed, as sequenced in a study of shared clonotypes between healthy human individuals. The repertoire was sequenced with immunoSEQ multiplex PCR; TCRdb's copy has only in-frame clones and lacks some. The table lists 450,000 to 500,000 clones, around 85% of them singletons. The material sequenced was PBMCs. These receptors were obtained from a woman in her thirties or forties in good health. Some clones in this sample may be carry-over from other donors' samples.

In DNA form, the CDR3 reads TGTGCCTGGAGTGTACGGAGGGAAGAGACCCAGTACTTC. Translated, it gives CAWSVRREETQYF. The rearrangement uses TRBV30 and TRBJ2-5; possible D gene TRBD2, 6 bases. From germline, CDR1 is GTSNPN and CDR2 SVGIG (reference sequence). V was pared by 0 bases and J by 3 bases, with 8 bases between. This CDR3 spans 13 amino acids.

CDR3 amino acids: CAISGTGGLHGYTF. The CDR3 DNA follows: TGTGCCATCAGCGGGACAGGGGGTCTTCATGGCTACACCTTC. The chain links TRBV10-3 to TRBJ1-2; 11 nucleotides agree with TRBD1. The V gene's germline CDR1 is ENHRY and CDR2 SYGVKD. V was clipped by 6 bases and J by 6 bases; unmatched bases: 6. The CDR3 is made up of 14 amino acids.

This chain connects TRBV11-2 to TRBJ2-7; D not certain. Germline values: CDR1 SGHAT, CDR2 FQNNGV. The CDR3 contains 15 residues. V dropped 1 base and J dropped 2 bases, with 12 bases sitting between them. Here the CDR3 DNA reads TGTGCCAGCAGCTTAGGGGCGAATCCCACCTACGAGCAGTACTTC. It is translated as CASSLGANPTYEQYF.